Below, 23 T cell receptor beta chains from the same sample are listed, as sequenced in a study of radiation and T cells in renal cell carcinoma. The data were produced by immunoSEQ multiplex PCR, yet TCRdb's version contains in-frame clones alone and is incomplete. The profile covers some 70,000 clones, with about 80% appearing a single time and about 6% taken by the ten largest. Time point meaning: blood 2 weeks post-SBRT. The treatment denotes: 15 Gy SBRT to primary tumor, nephrectomy 4 weeks later. The source was blood, collected from a patient whose treatment included radiotherapy and nephrectomy. The receptors originated from a man in his sixties with renal cell carcinoma.

This chain uses TRBV4-2 with TRBJ2-3; D is undetermined. CDR1 is LGHNA, CDR2 YNFKEQ, per germline. The CDR3 spans 14 residues. V was shortened by 4 bases and J by 4 bases, with 12 bases between the two germline ends. The CDR3 spells CASSRSSTPDTQYF. The CDR3 DNA is TGTGCCAGCAGCCGGTCCTCAACCCCAGATACGCAGTATTTT.

The V and J genes are TRBV4-1 and TRBJ2-1, with TRBD2 matching over 12 bases. Germline CDR1 and CDR2: MGHRA and YSYEKL. The CDR3 spans 16 residues. Losses at the gene ends were 4 bases for V and 8 bases for J; bases not matched to a gene: 9. The CDR3, as DNA: TGCGCCAGCAGCCCATTGGTGACTAGCGGGAGTGATGAGCAGTTCTTC. Residues: CASSPLVTSGSDEQFF.

The V call is TRBV28, the J call TRBJ1-4, with a tentative D call TRBD1 (6 bases). The V and J ends lost 3 bases and 5 bases respectively, with 10 bases between them. The CDR3 loop spans 14 amino acids. From germline, CDR1 is MDHEN and CDR2 SYDVKM. CDR3 residues: CASSFSGVNEKLFF. In nucleotides, the CDR3 is TGTGCCAGCAGTTTTTCAGGGGTAAATGAAAAACTGTTTTTT.

V is TRBV4-1 and J is TRBJ2-1; D is uncertain. CDR1 MGHRA and CDR2 YSYEKL come from the germline V gene. CDR3 length: 19 residues. V dropped 0 bases and J dropped 6 bases, with 24 bases sitting between them. The CDR3 nucleotides read TGCGCCAGCAGCCAAGACCAATACGGGTCCTTTGCTTCTCGCAATGAGCAGTTCTTC. Protein sequence: CASSQDQYGSFASRNEQFF.

CDR3 DNA: TGTGCCAGCAGTTCGGGGGTGGCGCGGGCTCGGTTCTATGGCTACACCTTC. Translation gives CASSSGVARARFYGYTF. V and J are TRBV28 and TRBJ1-2; possible D gene TRBD1, 5 bases. Germline V gene data show CDR1 as MDHEN and CDR2 as SYDVKM. This CDR3 comprises 17 residues. Trimming pared 4 bases from V and 4 bases from J, leaving 22 bases between.

The genes are TRBV7-2 and TRBJ2-7; D call uncertain. V lost 0 bases to trimming and J lost 2 bases, with 20 bases between them. The CDR3 extends over 18 amino acids. The germline CDR1 and CDR2 sequences are SGHTA and FQGNSA. The CDR3 DNA reads TGTGCCAGCAGCTTAGCGTCCGCGACCGCGACTGTAGCCTACGAGCAGTACTTC. It codes for CASSLASATATVAYEQYF. Full variable domain (rest looked up from reference TRBV7-2 and TRBJ2-7): GAGVSQSPSNKVTEKGKDVELRCDPISGHTALYWYRQSLGQGLEFLIYFQGNSAPDKSGLPSDRFSAERTGGSVSTLTIQRTQQEDSAVYLCASSLASATATVAYEQYFGPGTRLTVT.

This rearrangement joins TRBV9 to TRBJ1-1, with D possibly being TRBD1 (5 bases). V lost 0 bases and J 4 bases, leaving 13 bases between the germline ends. Germline V lookup: CDR1 SGDLS, CDR2 YYNGEE. The CDR3 covers 15 residues. This CDR3 is CASSVDAGVGTEAFF. The DNA for the CDR3 is TGTGCCAGCAGCGTAGACGCGGGGGTTGGCACTGAAGCTTTCTTT.

The chain recombines TRBV28 with TRBJ2-7, with 8 positions matching TRBD2. Germline trimming cut 5 bases from V and 0 bases from J; bases unmatched to any gene: 6. This CDR3 is built from 15 residues. Germline V lookup: CDR1 MDHEN, CDR2 SYDVKM. The CDR3 here is CASSEAGERSYEQYF. The CDR3 DNA reads as TGTGCCAGCAGTGAAGCGGGAGAGCGCTCCTACGAGCAGTACTTC.

This chain joins TRBV6-5 and TRBJ1-5, with 7 bases aligning to TRBD1. J was trimmed by 2 bases and V by 2 bases; bases with no gene match: 0. The CDR3 consists of 14 residues. Germline V gene sequence: CDR1 MNHEY, CDR2 SVGAGI. CDR3 sequence: CASSYGTGNQPQHF. The DNA for the CDR3 is TGTGCCAGCAGTTACGGGACAGGCAATCAGCCCCAGCATTTT.

The genes are TRBV7-3 and TRBJ2-7; D might be TRBD1 (5 bases). Per germline, CDR1 SGHTA and CDR2 FQGTGA. This CDR3 comprises 15 residues. V was cut by 1 base and J by 2 bases, with 12 bases left in between. The CDR3 DNA is TGTGCCAGCAGCTTAAGTTCAGGGCAGACCTACGAGCAGTACTTC. Its translation: CASSLSSGQTYEQYF.

This chain connects TRBV7-6 to TRBJ2-6, with D possibly being TRBD1 or TRBD2 (6 bases each). CDR1 and CDR2 (germline): SGHVS, FNYEAQ. There are 19 residues in the CDR3. Trimming removed 10 bases at V and 0 bases at J, with 25 bases between. In DNA, the CDR3 is TGTGCCACCTCCCCATGGGGGGCAGGAGCCTACTCTGGGGCCAACGTCCTGACTTTC. Amino acids: CATSPWGAGAYSGANVLTF.

The chain uses TRBV10-1 and TRBJ2-7; no clear D. The CDR3 extends over 15 amino acids. The V end was cut by 3 bases, the J end by 2 bases, with 14 bases between. In germline, CDR1 is WNHNN, CDR2 SYGVQD (reference sequence). CDR3: CASSESGDRAYEQYF. The CDR3 coding sequence is TGCGCCAGCAGTGAATCTGGGGATCGTGCCTACGAGCAGTACTTC.

The chain recombines TRBV7-2 with TRBJ1-2, with TRBD1 matching 7 bases. J was trimmed by 7 bases and V by 4 bases; bases with no gene match: 6. Per the germline V gene, CDR1 is SGHTA and CDR2 is FQGNSA. The CDR3 spans 13 residues. The DNA of the CDR3 is TGTGCCAGCAGCTCTAGGGGGCGCGGTGGCTACACCTTC. The encoded protein is CASSSRGRGGYTF.

This clone showed up just once. CDR3 DNA: TGCGCCAGCAGCTCTAGAGTCCGGGGGACTGAGCAGTTCTTC. Its translation is CASSSRVRGTEQFF. The chain employs TRBV5-1 and TRBJ2-1; D is perhaps TRBD2 (6 bases). Trimming left V 3 bases short and J 9 bases short, with 16 bases between. The CDR3 sequence is 14 residues long. Germline CDR1 SGHRS, CDR2 YFSETQ. The entire variable domain, with the rest obtained from reference TRBV5-1 and TRBJ2-1, is as follows: KAGVTQTPRYLIKTRGQQVTLSCSPISGHRSVSWYQQTPGQGLQFLFEYFSETQRNKGNFPGRFSGRQFSNSRSEMNVSTLELGDSALYLCASSSRVRGTEQFFGPGTRLTVL.

The V gene is TRBV6-1, the J gene TRBJ2-7; D gene uncertain. Per the germline V gene, CDR1 is MNHNS and CDR2 is SASEGT. V shed 6 bases and J shed 6 bases, with 18 bases lying between them. CDR3 size: 14 residues. The CDR3 spells CASSRKGRGPEQYF. Here the CDR3 DNA reads TGTGCCAGCAGCCGTAAAGGACGTGGACCCGAGCAGTACTTC.

The chain uses TRBV6-6 and TRBJ2-2; no clear D gene. There are 16 residues in the CDR3. Trimming removed 8 bases from V and 2 bases from J, with 18 bases in between. The V gene's germline CDR1 is MNHNY and CDR2 SVGAGI (reference sequence). CDR3 loop: CASLLRQPLNTGELFF. The CDR3 DNA follows: TGTGCCAGCTTGCTAAGACAACCACTTAACACCGGGGAGCTGTTTTTT.

The count of this clone is one. This sequence joins TRBV7-3 and TRBJ1-1; 7 bases match TRBD1. This CDR3 comprises 13 residues. The ends lost 7 bases at V and 1 base at J; junction bases unmatched: 3. Germline loops: CDR1 SGHTA, CDR2 FQGTGA. The CDR3 region is CASKTGTNTEAFF. CDR3 bases: TGTGCCAGCAAGACAGGGACGAACACTGAAGCTTTCTTT.

This clone has a handful of counts. The J gene is TRBJ1-1, the V gene TRBV9, with 8 positions matching TRBD1. This CDR3 region has 14 residues. V lost 2 bases and J lost 5; bases outside the gene matches: 5. CDR1 and CDR2 (germline): SGDLS, YYNGEE. Here the CDR3 reads CASSVTQGGTEAFF. DNA for the CDR3: TGTGCCAGCAGCGTGACACAGGGGGGAACTGAAGCTTTCTTT. Using reference TRBV9 and TRBJ1-1 for the parts outside the CDR3, the full variable domain is DSGVTQTPKHLITATGQRVTLRCSPRSGDLSVYWYQQSLDQGLQFLIQYYNGEERAKGNILERFSAQQFPDLHSELNLSSLELGDSALYFCASSVTQGGTEAFFGQGTRLTVV.

This clone came up a few times. The genes are TRBV28 and TRBJ2-7; 9 bases line up with TRBD2. V shed 5 bases, J shed 2 bases, and the junction held 10 bases outside the gene matches. CDR3 length: 16 amino acids. Germline CDR1 reads MDHEN; CDR2 reads SYDVKM. CDR3 coding DNA: TGTGCCAGCAGTCCCACGACTAGCGGAGTTACCTACGAGCAGTACTTC. Translated: CASSPTTSGVTYEQYF.

In DNA form, the CDR3 reads TGCGCCAGCAGCCAAGTACGACTAGCGGGAGATTCAAACATTCAGTACTTC. It is translated as CASSQVRLAGDSNIQYF. V usage is TRBV4-1 and J usage is TRBJ2-4; 12 nucleotides align to TRBD2. Trimming cost V 1 base and J 6 bases; bases outside gene matches: 7. This CDR3 contains 17 residues. In germline, CDR1 is MGHRA, CDR2 YSYEKL.

The chain carries TRBV7-9 and TRBJ2-2; D remains ambiguous. CDR1 is SEHNR, CDR2 FQNEAQ, per germline (reference sequence). CDR3 size: 15 residues. V lost 2 bases and J 5 bases, leaving 12 bases between the germline ends. DNA for the CDR3: TGTGCCAGCAGCTTATCGTGGTGGGAAACCGGGGAGCTGTTTTTT. Translating gives CASSLSWWETGELFF.

The CDR3 DNA reads TGTGCCAGCAGCCAGTGGACAGGGGGCGTCGATGGCTACACCTTC. Amino acids: CASSQWTGGVDGYTF. The rearrangement uses TRBV27 and TRBJ1-2; 11 bases fit TRBD1. Germline lookup yields CDR1 MNHEY and CDR2 SMNVEV (reference sequence). The V and J ends lost 6 bases and 6 bases, in that order; junction bases with no gene match: 9. CDR3 length: 15 residues.

This chain uses TRBV6-5 with TRBJ2-7; 7 positions match TRBD2. Trimming removed 5 bases from V and 2 bases from J; junction bases left unmatched: 9. The CDR3 consists of 15 residues. CDR1 and CDR2 (germline): MNHEY, SVGAGI. The CDR3, as DNA: TGTGCCAGCAGTAAATATAGCGGGTCGACCTACGAGCAGTACTTC. Translating gives CASSKYSGSTYEQYF.